The rows below give T cell receptor beta chains drawn from one sample of a study of T-cell memory formation after mild COVID-19. MiXCR, applied by TCRdb to the 5' RACE reads, yields one record per CDR3 protein. The data contain around 340,000 distinct CDR3 sequences, approximately 15% of them seen just once; the ten biggest clones take up about 20%. The sequenced material came from PBMCs or a T cell subset sorted from them (not recorded which). These receptors were obtained from a man aged 18-30 years who had mild COVID-19 (a few samples of this study predate the infection). Cell type and time point are not known. Both conserved end residues are part of each CDR3. D genes are given only for firm matches. Expanded clones are given a class, and other clones once, few, many or no size at all.

j_call: TRBJ2-1
d_call: NA
v_call: TRBV5-1
clone_size: many
cdr3_nt: TGCGCCAGCAGCCCAAGTCGGGGAAGGTCCCCCAATGAGCAGTTCTTC
cdr3_aa: CASSPSRGRSPNEQFF

j_call: TRBJ2-5
d_call: NA
v_call: TRBV15
clone_size: many
cdr3_nt: TGTGCCACCAGCAGAGATGTCGGGGTATGGGAGACCCAGTACTTC
cdr3_aa: CATSRDVGVWETQYF

j_call: TRBJ2-1
d_call: NA
v_call: TRBV5-1
clone_size: few
cdr3_nt: TGCGCCAGCAACGCGGAGAATGAGCAGTTCTTC
cdr3_aa: CASNAENEQFF

j_call: TRBJ2-3
d_call: TRBD2
v_call: TRBV20-1
clone_size: many
cdr3_nt: TGCAGTGCTACGAAACTAGCGGGGGGGCCAAATACGCAGTATTTT
cdr3_aa: CSATKLAGGPNTQYF

j_call: TRBJ2-5
d_call: TRBD2
v_call: TRBV5-1
clone_size: many
cdr3_nt: TGCGCCAGCAGGACTAGCTCTGAGGAAGAGACCCAGTACTTC
cdr3_aa: CASRTSSEEETQYF

j_call: TRBJ2-2
d_call: NA
v_call: TRBV5-1
clone_size: many
cdr3_nt: TGCGCCAGCGGATCGATCACAGGGAGGACCGGGGAGCTGTTTTTT
cdr3_aa: CASGSITGRTGELFF

j_call: TRBJ2-3
d_call: NA
v_call: TRBV6-5
clone_size: few
cdr3_nt: TGTGCCAGCAGTTCCGGCCGAGGCACCACCGATACGCAGTATTTT
cdr3_aa: CASSSGRGTTDTQYF

j_call: TRBJ2-3
d_call: TRBD1
v_call: TRBV5-5
clone_size: NA
cdr3_nt: TGTGCCAGCAGCCGACAGGGGGCCCTAAGCACAGATACGCAGTATTTT
cdr3_aa: CASSRQGALSTDTQYF

j_call: TRBJ2-3
d_call: NA
v_call: TRBV6-5
clone_size: NA
cdr3_nt: TGTGCCAGCAGTCACTCCTTTACGGATACGCAGTATTTT
cdr3_aa: CASSHSFTDTQYF

j_call: TRBJ2-5
d_call: NA
v_call: TRBV6-1
clone_size: few
cdr3_nt: TGTGCCAGCACATGGACAGTCCAAGAGACCCAGTACTTC
cdr3_aa: CASTWTVQETQYF

j_call: TRBJ2-1
d_call: TRBD1
v_call: TRBV5-1
clone_size: few
cdr3_nt: TGCGCCAGCAGCCGGGACAGGGGGGATGAGCAGTTCTTC
cdr3_aa: CASSRDRGDEQFF

j_call: TRBJ2-2
d_call: TRBD2
v_call: TRBV7-3
clone_size: few
cdr3_nt: TGTGCCAGCAGCTTTCCGACTAGCGGGGGGCCAGACACCGGGGAGCTGTTTTTT
cdr3_aa: CASSFPTSGGPDTGELFF

j_call: TRBJ2-5
d_call: NA
v_call: TRBV6-2/TRBV6-3
clone_size: NA
cdr3_nt: TGTGCCAGCAGAAGGGACTTGCAAGAGACCCAGTACTTC
cdr3_aa: CASRRDLQETQYF

j_call: TRBJ2-1
d_call: TRBD1
v_call: TRBV27
clone_size: NA
cdr3_nt: TGTGCCAGCAGTTTACGGACAGGGGGGTACAATGAGCAGTTCTTC
cdr3_aa: CASSLRTGGYNEQFF

j_call: TRBJ1-2
d_call: NA
v_call: TRBV12-3/TRBV12-4
clone_size: few
cdr3_nt: TGTGCCAGCAGTTATCCCCCGTCAGGGGCCTATGGCTACACCTTC
cdr3_aa: CASSYPPSGAYGYTF

j_call: TRBJ1-1
d_call: NA
v_call: TRBV4-2
clone_size: few
cdr3_nt: TGTGCCAGCAGCGGTCAGAGCTCTTCGGGCACTGAAGCTTTCTTT
cdr3_aa: CASSGQSSSGTEAFF

j_call: TRBJ2-5
d_call: NA
v_call: TRBV12-3/TRBV12-4
clone_size: few
cdr3_nt: TGTGCCAGCAGTTTTGACTGGCAAGAGACCCAGTACTTC
cdr3_aa: CASSFDWQETQYF

j_call: TRBJ2-7
d_call: TRBD1
v_call: TRBV27
clone_size: few
cdr3_nt: TGTGCCAGCAGTTTCCTTAGGACAGGGGAAGACGAGCAGTACTTC
cdr3_aa: CASSFLRTGEDEQYF

j_call: TRBJ2-5
d_call: NA
v_call: TRBV6-6
clone_size: many
cdr3_nt: TGTGCCAGCAGGAAAGGGGAGACCCAGTACTTC
cdr3_aa: CASRKGETQYF

j_call: TRBJ2-3
d_call: NA
v_call: TRBV4-1
clone_size: few
cdr3_nt: TGCGCCAGCAGCCAAGATGCCTCCGCGGTCACAGATACGCAGTATTTT
cdr3_aa: CASSQDASAVTDTQYF

j_call: TRBJ1-2
d_call: NA
v_call: TRBV4-2
clone_size: once
cdr3_nt: TGTGCCAGCAGCCAAGAAAAGGCAGGGATTAACTATGGCTACACCTTC
cdr3_aa: CASSQEKAGINYGYTF

j_call: TRBJ2-3
d_call: NA
v_call: TRBV29-1
clone_size: NA
cdr3_nt: TGCAGCGTCCCCTTGACTAGCACAGATACGCAGTATTTT
cdr3_aa: CSVPLTSTDTQYF

j_call: TRBJ2-5
d_call: TRBD1
v_call: TRBV7-2
clone_size: many
cdr3_nt: TGTGCCAGCAGCAGGGGACAGGGTGAGACCCAGTACTTC
cdr3_aa: CASSRGQGETQYF

j_call: TRBJ2-3
d_call: NA
v_call: TRBV4-2
clone_size: few
cdr3_nt: TGTGCCAGCAGCCAAGTGGGCGAGAGGACTCCGGATACGCAGTATTTT
cdr3_aa: CASSQVGERTPDTQYF

j_call: TRBJ2-1
d_call: NA
v_call: TRBV24-1
clone_size: few
cdr3_nt: TGTGCCACCAGTGGCCCCCAGGGGAATAATGAGCAGTTCTTC
cdr3_aa: CATSGPQGNNEQFF

j_call: TRBJ2-5
d_call: NA
v_call: TRBV7-9
clone_size: NA
cdr3_nt: TGTGCCAGCAGCTTAACACCGGGACACCTTGGGGAGACCCAGTACTTC
cdr3_aa: CASSLTPGHLGETQYF

j_call: TRBJ1-5
d_call: NA
v_call: TRBV6-2/TRBV6-3
clone_size: many
cdr3_nt: TGTGCCGCCGGCCAGTCGGCCCATCAGCCCCAGCATTTT
cdr3_aa: CAAGQSAHQPQHF

j_call: TRBJ2-1
d_call: NA
v_call: TRBV5-4
clone_size: NA
cdr3_nt: TGTGCCAGCAGCTTGAGAGAGAATGAGCAGTTCTTC
cdr3_aa: CASSLRENEQFF

j_call: TRBJ2-5
d_call: NA
v_call: TRBV6-5
clone_size: NA
cdr3_nt: TGTGCCAGCAGTTACCGACAGAGGGAGACCCAGTACTTC
cdr3_aa: CASSYRQRETQYF

j_call: TRBJ2-1
d_call: NA
v_call: TRBV9
clone_size: NA
cdr3_nt: TGTGCCAGCAGCGTCTCCTGGACGACCAGCTCCTACAATGAGCAGTTCTTC
cdr3_aa: CASSVSWTTSSYNEQFF

j_call: TRBJ1-5
d_call: TRBD1
v_call: TRBV25-1
clone_size: NA
cdr3_nt: TGTGCCAGCAGACAGGGGGTTGATCAGCCCCAGCATTTT
cdr3_aa: CASRQGVDQPQHF

j_call: TRBJ2-3
d_call: NA
v_call: TRBV6-6
clone_size: few
cdr3_nt: TGTGCCAGCAGTGCCTGGTCAGATACGCAGTATTTT
cdr3_aa: CASSAWSDTQYF

j_call: TRBJ1-2
d_call: NA
v_call: TRBV29-1
clone_size: many
cdr3_nt: TGCAGCGTTGGAGAGCCGACCCCTTATGGCTACACCTTC
cdr3_aa: CSVGEPTPYGYTF

j_call: TRBJ2-2
d_call: NA
v_call: TRBV2
clone_size: few
cdr3_nt: TGTGCCAGCATTGAGACCCTGAACACCGGGGAGCTGTTTTTT
cdr3_aa: CASIETLNTGELFF

j_call: TRBJ2-7
d_call: NA
v_call: TRBV13
clone_size: few
cdr3_nt: TGTGCCAGCAGCGACGTCTCCTACGAGCAGTACTTC
cdr3_aa: CASSDVSYEQYF

j_call: TRBJ1-5
d_call: NA
v_call: TRBV1
clone_size: few
cdr3_nt: TGCACCAGCAGCCAAGACGAGGACAGGGGCAATCAGCCCCAGCATTTT
cdr3_aa: CTSSQDEDRGNQPQHF

j_call: TRBJ2-5
d_call: NA
v_call: TRBV7-6
clone_size: NA
cdr3_nt: TGTGCCAGCAGCTTTACTAGCAGGGAGACCCAGTACTTC
cdr3_aa: CASSFTSRETQYF

j_call: TRBJ2-7
d_call: NA
v_call: TRBV12-3/TRBV12-4
clone_size: NA
cdr3_nt: TGTGCCAGCAGTTTCCTTACGCCGTACGAGCAGTACTTC
cdr3_aa: CASSFLTPYEQYF

j_call: TRBJ1-2
d_call: NA
v_call: TRBV6-6
clone_size: NA
cdr3_nt: TGTGCCAGCAGCCCCGACATGATTTCCTATGGCTACACCTTC
cdr3_aa: CASSPDMISYGYTF

j_call: TRBJ2-1
d_call: NA
v_call: TRBV7-2
clone_size: NA
cdr3_nt: TGTGCCAGCAGCACCGAAAAGTTCGGTGAGCAGTTCTTC
cdr3_aa: CASSTEKFGEQFF